Here is one T cell receptor beta chain with its context. It has no known antigen specificity. No base qualities exist here, and no much larger clone lies one base off it. These data belong to a study of cytomegalovirus exposure and HLA in healthy donors (dated by TCRdb to about 2017). A note on the overall study: According to an earlier analysis of several hundred of the donors, roughly 180 million T cells yielded 117 million unique TCR beta sequences and about 300 Gb of sequence data. The study aimed to test whether signatures of past pathogen exposure could be identified by cataloging public T cell receptors. Of the 300 to 400 genotyped donors, around 81% fell in the genetic ancestry cluster associated with self-reported Caucasian donors. A later analysis re-analyzed previously published TCR beta repertoires from 650 to 800 donors and added high-resolution HLA genotyping to study TCR occurrence patterns. Along with the approximately 700-subject first cohort, a separate validation cohort of over a hundred different subjects was used. Four or five DR-DQ haplotypes were treated as single units for association and clustering because of strong linkage in the cohort. In a later genetic analysis, genome-wide SNP genotypes for about 60% of the 666 donors were used, and that subset was treated as a discovery cohort. Rather than using new phenotypic data, the later analysis identified candidate immune exposures from TCR beta sequences and from how often those sequences occurred across donors. To decide whether each TCR beta V gene segment behaved as functional or pseudogenic, an earlier analysis of some 540 of the donors relied on high-throughput TCR beta sequencing. Donor age, sex, ethnicity and CMV serostatus were compiled together with the repertoire data. To predict cytomegalovirus infection status, the study brought together high-throughput TCR immunosequencing, statistical association of individual TCRs with disease status, and machine learning. Using immunosequencing, the study profiled T cell repertoires from about 620 subjects and related those repertoires to cytomegalovirus serostatus. On average, around 240,000 unique TCR beta nucleotide sequences were sequenced per donor among a few hundred genotyped donors of the cohort, with roughly 20% of those sequences being non-productive. Typing coverage differed by locus: A, B, C, DRB1 and DQB1 were typed in about 620-640 donors, DQA1 in roughly 510, DPA1 in 600 to 610, and DPB1 in around 490. All discovery cohort repertoires had been generated using a single sequencing platform. An early release that covered roughly 600 HLA-typed donors contained approximately 300 gigabases of sequencing data and tens of millions of unique TCR sequences. HLA typing included class I and class II loci at four-digit resolution.

What the authors observed across the whole study: The study listed 164 TCR beta chains as associated with cytomegalovirus. In a later analysis, HLA-associated TCR beta chains were found to be more clonally expanded and to have lower generation probabilities than equally common non-associated chains. In an earlier analysis of 587 of the donors, most TCR beta V segments appeared in productive rearrangements about 90% or about 30% of the time, broadly matching IMGT annotations. A later analysis found that TCR association rates varied across HLA loci, with DRB1 alleles showing the most associated TCRs and HLA-C alleles the fewest. It was suggested by the authors that the approach could potentially be generalized to other disease states and immunological phenotypes. A later analysis found that most CMV-associated TCR beta chains appeared HLA-restricted, with HLA associations seemingly driven largely by CMV exposure. Because counts were too low, roughly 18 rarely observed V segments, including chromosome 9 orphons, were left out of the earlier analysis of 587 of the donors. A further reported finding was that TCR beta sequences accurately predicted the HLA-A and HLA-B alleles for most subjects in the first cohort. A few of the identified cytomegalovirus-associated TCR beta chains were confirmed in vitro to be specific for cytomegalovirus antigens. A cluster of highly shared sequence variants was judged likely to represent a technical artifact of the sequencing pipeline. Immune exposure information for the cohort was limited to CMV serostatus. The classifier was reported to diagnose cytomegalovirus status with high specificity and sensitivity in both the original cohort and the validation cohort. The cohort was sequenced for TCR beta chains only, and without alpha or paired-chain data the features that could be detected were limited. Presence/absence analyses assumed roughly uniform sequencing depth across donors, an assumption that may not hold. While some public TCRs were present in many individuals, most TCR sequences turned up only very rarely across donors. Some IMGT-functional V segments, including TRBV6-2 and TRBV6-3, could not be distinguished by the 87-base-pair reads and were therefore excluded. Because HLA typing was missing for some donors at each locus, association tests included only the typed subset. When HLA alleles, especially DR and DQ, strongly co-occurred, attributing TCR associations to individual alleles was difficult. Correlated functional status among segregating V segments might be attributable to linkage disequilibrium, but an unknown experimental factor could not be ruled out. In a later genetic analysis, fewer N-insertions in productive TCRs were reported among donors in an Asian-associated ancestry cluster than the 666-donor mean. In a later analysis, around 17,000 TCR beta sequences were associated with specific HLA alleles at a false discovery rate of 0.05. Several of the top co-occurrence clusters appeared to be linked to parvovirus B19, influenza, CMV and Epstein-Barr virus, according to a later analysis. In a later genetic analysis, a missense DCLRE1C variant was associated with V-gene and J-gene trimming of TCR beta chains, and the association was replicated in an independent cohort.

The cohort comprised 670 or so healthy bone marrow donors. At the time of sampling, all cohort members were nominally healthy, though unrecorded immune exposures were likely present. The donor tested CMV seropositive, placing the donor among the approximately 290 seropositive members of the cohort. A peripheral blood sample was provided by each donor, and peripheral blood mononuclear cells were used for TCR beta sequencing. The Qiagen DNeasy Blood Extraction Kit was used to extract genomic DNA from the blood cell samples. The receptor library was made with the immunoSEQ multiplex PCR assay. For the multiplex PCR, a mixture combining 60 forward primers for TCR Vbeta segments and 13 reverse primers for TCR Jbeta segments was used. Amplification of the CDR3 region of rearranged TCR beta genes was performed with a multiplex PCR assay on genomic DNA. On the Illumina HiSeq System, the amplified TCR beta libraries were sequenced as 87-base-pair reads. The source study handled its data this way. A later analysis tallied 75 million to 85 million unique TCR beta chains across the 660 or so repertoires, and approximately 9.9 million of those chains were shared by two or more donors. To remove PCR and sequencing errors, raw reads were error-corrected and collapsed into unique sequences using a nearest-neighbor algorithm that merged closely related sequences. Alignment of CDR3 sequences to IMGT reference sequences was used to assign V, D and J gene segments. For a sequence to be retained, at least a six-nucleotide match to both a V gene segment and a J gene segment was required. A rearrangement counted as productive if the CDR3 had no stop codons and remained in frame with V and J, and every other rearrangement counted as non-productive. CDR3 was defined by IMGT convention, running from the second conserved V-encoded cysteine to the conserved J-encoded phenylalanine. In an earlier analysis of approximately 500 of the donors, sequences lacking an unambiguous match to a single V gene segment were excluded. An earlier analysis of several hundred of the donors called V segments functional above 56.7% productive rearrangements and segregating when the between-donor standard deviation exceeded 5%. To diagnose cytomegalovirus status from the catalog of TCR beta chain sequences, a statistical classification framework was built. A later analysis assigned V and J genes by comparing TCR nucleotide sequences with IMGT/GENE-DB human TR gene sequences. In a later analysis, CDR3 sequences and most-parsimonious VDJ recombination scenarios were assigned using the TCRdist pipeline. A later analysis defined each TCR beta chain by its CDR3 amino acid sequence plus V-gene family, and excluded reads lacking a unique V-gene family. In a later analysis, 550 to 650 highly shared, low-generation-probability nucleotide sequences were removed to address suspected cross-contamination and a sequencing artifact. In a later analysis, a clonal expansion index for each public chain was calculated from normalized within-repertoire ranks of inferred template counts. A later analysis computed generation probabilities with a VDJ recombination model fitted to out-of-frame rearrangements, and checked the results against IGoR. A later analysis scored TCR-TCR, TCR-HLA and TCR-CMV co-occurrence with hypergeometric tests, applying a repertoire-size bias correction to TCR pairs. In a later analysis, false discovery rates were estimated by permuting HLA or CMV assignments 20 times. In a later analysis, co-occurring TCRs were grouped using DBSCAN, with TCRdist sequence similarity added in when clustering inside HLA-allele-positive subsets. Repertoires with fewer than 30,000 or more than 120,000 public chains were left out of co-occurrence clustering, as were a few repertoires with anomalous nucleotide sharing. Sourced from immuneACCESS, this table was stored by TCRdb with only in-frame sequences that have V and J called. A share of the clones is absent; for the studies checked, an unresolved V gene accounts for under half, and the remainder has no known explanation. Clone size and V and J calls were adopted from that table, with D and trimming inferred from the DNA. Within this sample are roughly 120,000 clones, with roughly 68% of them counted one time only. The ten largest clones take up around 10% of the sample.

V loses 5 bases of germline sequence and J loses 6 bases, and the interval between the two ends is 6 bases. Reading the germline V gene gives CDR1 SGHRS and CDR2 YFSETQ. There are 11 amino acids in the CDR3, from cysteine to phenylalanine inclusive. The kept DNA is CDR3 alone, 33 bases in frame from the first base. The V and J genes are TRBV5-1 and TRBJ2-1; there is no confident call for the D gene. The TCR comes from a man under 40 in good health and CMV-seropositive. Material: PBMCs. CDR3 loop: CASSSGNEQFF. The bases read TGCGCCAGCAGTTCCGGCAATGAGCAGTTCTTC.